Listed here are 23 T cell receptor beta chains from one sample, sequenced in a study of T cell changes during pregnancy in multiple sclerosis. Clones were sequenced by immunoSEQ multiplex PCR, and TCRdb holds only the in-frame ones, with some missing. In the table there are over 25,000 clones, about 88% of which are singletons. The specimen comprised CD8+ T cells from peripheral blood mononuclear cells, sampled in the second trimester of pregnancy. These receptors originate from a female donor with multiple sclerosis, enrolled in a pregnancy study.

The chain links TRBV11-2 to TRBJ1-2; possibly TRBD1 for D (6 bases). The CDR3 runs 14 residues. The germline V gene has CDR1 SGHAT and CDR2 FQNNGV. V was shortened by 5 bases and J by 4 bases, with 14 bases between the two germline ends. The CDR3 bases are TGTGCCAGCAGCATTGGACAGCCAACCTATGGCTACACCTTC. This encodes CASSIGQPTYGYTF.

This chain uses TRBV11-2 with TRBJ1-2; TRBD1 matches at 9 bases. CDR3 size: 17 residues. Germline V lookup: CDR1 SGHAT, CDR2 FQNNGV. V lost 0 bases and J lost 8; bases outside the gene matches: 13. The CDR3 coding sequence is TGTGCCAGCAGCTTAGATCCGGAACAGGGGGCGAATATAGGCTACACCTTC. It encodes CASSLDPEQGANIGYTF.

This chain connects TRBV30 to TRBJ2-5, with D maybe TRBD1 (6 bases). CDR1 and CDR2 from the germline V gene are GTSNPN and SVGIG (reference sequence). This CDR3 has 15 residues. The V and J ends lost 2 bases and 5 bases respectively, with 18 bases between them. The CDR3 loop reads CAWSLLPTGWETQYF. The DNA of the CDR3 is TGTGCCTGGAGTCTGCTCCCGACAGGTTGGGAGACCCAGTACTTC.

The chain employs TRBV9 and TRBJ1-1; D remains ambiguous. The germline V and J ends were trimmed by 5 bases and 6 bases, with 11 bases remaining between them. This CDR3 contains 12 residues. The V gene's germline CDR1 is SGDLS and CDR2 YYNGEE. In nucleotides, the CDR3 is TGTGCCAGCAGACCTTTTGCGGCTGAAGCTTTCTTT. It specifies CASRPFAAEAFF.

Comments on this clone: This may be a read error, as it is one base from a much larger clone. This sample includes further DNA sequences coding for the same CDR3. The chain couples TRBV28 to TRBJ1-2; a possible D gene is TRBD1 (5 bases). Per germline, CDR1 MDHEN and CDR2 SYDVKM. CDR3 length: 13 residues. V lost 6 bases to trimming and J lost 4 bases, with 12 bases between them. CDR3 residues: CASSPRGIYGYTF. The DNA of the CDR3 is TGTGCCAGCAGCCCAAGGGGAATCTATGGCTACACCTTC.

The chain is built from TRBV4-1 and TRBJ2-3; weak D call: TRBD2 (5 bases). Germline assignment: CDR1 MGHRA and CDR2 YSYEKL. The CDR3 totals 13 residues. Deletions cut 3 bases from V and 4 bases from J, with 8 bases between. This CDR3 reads CASSHIGADTQYF. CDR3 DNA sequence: TGCGCCAGCAGCCATATCGGGGCAGATACGCAGTATTTT.

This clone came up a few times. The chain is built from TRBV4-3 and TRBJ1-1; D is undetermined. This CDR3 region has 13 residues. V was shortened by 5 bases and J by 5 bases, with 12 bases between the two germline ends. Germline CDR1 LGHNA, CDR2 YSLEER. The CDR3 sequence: CASSDPGWTEAFF. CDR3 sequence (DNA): TGCGCCAGCAGCGATCCGGGTTGGACTGAAGCTTTCTTT.

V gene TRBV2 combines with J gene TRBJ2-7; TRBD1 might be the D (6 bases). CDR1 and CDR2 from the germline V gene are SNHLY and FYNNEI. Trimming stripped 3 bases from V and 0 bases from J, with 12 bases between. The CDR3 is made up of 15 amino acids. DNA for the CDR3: TGTGCCAGCAGTGAGGGGGCGGACAGCTCCTACGAGCAGTACTTC. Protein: CASSEGADSSYEQYF.

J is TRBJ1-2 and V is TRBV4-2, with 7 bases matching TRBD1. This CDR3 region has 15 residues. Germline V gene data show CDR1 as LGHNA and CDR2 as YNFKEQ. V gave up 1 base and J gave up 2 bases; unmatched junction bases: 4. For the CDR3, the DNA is TGTGCCAGCAGCCAAGGGGGGACAGACAACTATGGCTACACCTTC. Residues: CASSQGGTDNYGYTF.

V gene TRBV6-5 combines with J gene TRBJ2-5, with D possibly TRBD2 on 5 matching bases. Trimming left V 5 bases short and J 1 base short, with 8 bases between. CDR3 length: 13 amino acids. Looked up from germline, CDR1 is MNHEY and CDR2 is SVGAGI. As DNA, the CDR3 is TGTGCCAGCAGTAACGGGGTCCAAGAGACCCAGTACTTC. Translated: CASSNGVQETQYF.

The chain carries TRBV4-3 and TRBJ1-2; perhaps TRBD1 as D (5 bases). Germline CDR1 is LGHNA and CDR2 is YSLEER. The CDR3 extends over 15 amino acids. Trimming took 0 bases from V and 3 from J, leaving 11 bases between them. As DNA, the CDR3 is TGCGCCAGCAGCCAAGAACGGGACTTCGACTATGGCTACACCTTC. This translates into CASSQERDFDYGYTF.

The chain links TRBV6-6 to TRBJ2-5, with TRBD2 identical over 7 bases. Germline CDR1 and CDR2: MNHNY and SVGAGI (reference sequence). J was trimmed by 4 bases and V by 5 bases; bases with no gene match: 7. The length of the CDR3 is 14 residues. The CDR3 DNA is TGTGCCAGCAGTGGCGCGGGGGAGGGAGAGACCCAGTACTTC. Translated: CASSGAGEGETQYF.

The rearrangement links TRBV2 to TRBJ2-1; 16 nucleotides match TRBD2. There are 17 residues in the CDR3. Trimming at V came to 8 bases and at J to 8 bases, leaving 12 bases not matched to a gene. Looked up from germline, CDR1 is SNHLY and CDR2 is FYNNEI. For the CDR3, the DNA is TGTGCCAGCGGGACTAGCGGGGGGGCAGTTTCTTCGGATGAGCAGTTCTTC. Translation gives CASGTSGGAVSSDEQFF.

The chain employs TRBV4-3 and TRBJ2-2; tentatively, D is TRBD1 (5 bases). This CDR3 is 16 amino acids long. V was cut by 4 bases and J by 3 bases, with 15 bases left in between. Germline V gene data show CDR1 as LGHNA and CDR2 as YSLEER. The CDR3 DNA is TGCGCCAGCAGCCCCGTCGACAGTGAGTACACCGGGGAGCTGTTTTTT. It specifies CASSPVDSEYTGELFF.

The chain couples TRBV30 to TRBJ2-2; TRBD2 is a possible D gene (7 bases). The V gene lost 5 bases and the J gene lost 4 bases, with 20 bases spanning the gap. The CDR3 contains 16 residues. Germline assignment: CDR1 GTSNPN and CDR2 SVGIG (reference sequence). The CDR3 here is CAWGIRGAVGTGELFF. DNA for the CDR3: TGTGCCTGGGGGATCCGGGGGGCTGTAGGCACCGGGGAGCTGTTTTTT.

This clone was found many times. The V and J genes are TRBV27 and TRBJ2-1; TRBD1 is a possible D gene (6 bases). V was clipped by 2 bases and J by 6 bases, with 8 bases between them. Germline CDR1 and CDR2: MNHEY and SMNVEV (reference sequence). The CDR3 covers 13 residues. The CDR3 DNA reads TGTGCCAGCAGTTTACTAGGGGGCAATGAGCAGTTCTTC. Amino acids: CASSLLGGNEQFF.

CDR3 region: CASSQRGPEGTTEAFF. The CDR3 bases are TGTGCCAGCAGCCAGAGGGGGCCGGAGGGCACCACTGAAGCTTTCTTT. The chain employs TRBV28 and TRBJ1-1, with 7 bases aligning to TRBD1. This CDR3 comprises 16 residues. The germline CDR1 and CDR2 sequences are MDHEN and SYDVKM. The ends lost 6 bases at V and 4 bases at J; junction bases unmatched: 14.

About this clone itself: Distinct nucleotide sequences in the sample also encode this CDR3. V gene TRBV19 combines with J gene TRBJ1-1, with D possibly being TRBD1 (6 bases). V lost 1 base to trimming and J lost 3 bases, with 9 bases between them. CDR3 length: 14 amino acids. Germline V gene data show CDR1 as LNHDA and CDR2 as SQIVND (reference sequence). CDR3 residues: CASSIGQGYTEAFF. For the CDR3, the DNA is TGTGCCAGTAGTATAGGGCAGGGGTACACTGAAGCTTTCTTT.

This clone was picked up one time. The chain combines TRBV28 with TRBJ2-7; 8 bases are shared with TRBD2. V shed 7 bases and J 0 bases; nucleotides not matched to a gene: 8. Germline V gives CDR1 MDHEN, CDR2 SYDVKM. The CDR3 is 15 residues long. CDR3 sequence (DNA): TGTGCCAGCAATAGCGGGGTAGCGGTCTCCTACGAGCAGTACTTC. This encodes CASNSGVAVSYEQYF.

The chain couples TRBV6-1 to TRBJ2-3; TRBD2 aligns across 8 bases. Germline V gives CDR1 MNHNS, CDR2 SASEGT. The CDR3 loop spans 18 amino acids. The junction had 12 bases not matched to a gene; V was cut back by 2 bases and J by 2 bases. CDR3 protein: CASSESPTSGGVTDTQYF. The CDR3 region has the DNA TGTGCCAGCAGTGAATCCCCTACCAGCGGGGGAGTCACAGATACGCAGTATTTT.

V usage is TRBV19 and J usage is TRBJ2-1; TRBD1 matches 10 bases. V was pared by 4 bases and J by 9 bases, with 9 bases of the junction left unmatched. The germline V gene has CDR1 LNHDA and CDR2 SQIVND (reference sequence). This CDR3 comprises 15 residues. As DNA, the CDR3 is TGTGCCAGTAGTACACACGGGACAGGGGAGGTTGAGCAGTTCTTC. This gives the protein CASSTHGTGEVEQFF.

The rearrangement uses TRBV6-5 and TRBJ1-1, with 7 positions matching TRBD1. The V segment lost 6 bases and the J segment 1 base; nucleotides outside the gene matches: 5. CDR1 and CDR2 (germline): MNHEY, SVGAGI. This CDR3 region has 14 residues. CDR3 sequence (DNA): TGTGCCAGCAGAACGGGGACAGAGAACACTGAAGCTTTCTTT. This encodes CASRTGTENTEAFF.

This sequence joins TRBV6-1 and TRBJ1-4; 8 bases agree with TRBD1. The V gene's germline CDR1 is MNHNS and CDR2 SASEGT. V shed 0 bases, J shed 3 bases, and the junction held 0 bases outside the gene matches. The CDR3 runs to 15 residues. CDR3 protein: CASSEAQGANEKLFF. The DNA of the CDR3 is TGTGCCAGCAGTGAAGCACAGGGGGCTAATGAAAAACTGTTTTTT.